This record concerns one T cell receptor (beta chain) sequence. Original processing methods: For nucleated cells, counts were estimated from reference gene primer amplification. The assay was immunoSEQ multiplex PCR, and TCRdb's table has in-frame clones only and misses some. V and J calls plus clone size are reproduced from that table; the DNA served to infer D and trimming. The top ten clones hold just under 7.5% of a sample with 200,000 to 250,000 clones, 65% to 90% of them seen once. The data were obtained in a study of blood T cell repertoires in COVID-19. Study at large: Sites across the United States, Italy and Spain contributed samples from acute and convalescent COVID-19. Sample material is recorded as cDNA or gDNA derived from T cells, B-cell-depleted T cells, or PBMCs.

CDR1 MDHEN and CDR2 SYDVKM come from the germline V gene. This CDR3 comprises 15 residues. V gave up 5 bases and J gave up 3 bases; unmatched junction bases: 7. The chain employs TRBV28 and TRBJ2-3, with 8 bases that match TRBD2. The material sequenced was peripheral blood. This sequence originates from a woman between 45 and 65 years old with acute or convalescent COVID-19. This chain's CDR3 is CASSPSGLGTDTQYF. CDR3 nucleotides: TGTGCCAGCAGTCCTAGCGGGCTGGGGACAGATACGCAGTATTTT.